The clone carrying this T cell receptor (beta chain) was counted between two and nine times. The antigen remains unidentified. This record comes from a study of T-cell memory formation after mild COVID-19. Study-wide results and limits: Some SARS-CoV-2-responding clones were already detected in memory before infection.

TCRalpha and TCRbeta libraries used 5'RACE with constant-segment primers and UMIs. TCRdb itself ran the 5' RACE reads through MiXCR, one entry per CDR3 protein. The sample yields 350,000 or so distinct CDR3 sequences, 20% to 25% seen once. V dropped 2 bases and J dropped 4 bases, with 16 bases sitting between them. Germline V gene sequence: CDR1 SGHTA, CDR2 FQGTGA. The CDR3 totals 16 residues. The genes are TRBV7-3 and TRBJ2-3; D might be TRBD1 (6 bases). Specimen: PBMCs or a T cell subset sorted from them (not recorded which). The clonotype comes from an adult woman who had mild COVID-19 (a few samples of this study predate the infection). Cell type and time point are not known. The CDR3 DNA sequence: TGTGCCAGCAGCTTACTTCGGGTCCCAGGGGCAGATACGCAGTATTTT. Encoded protein: CASSLLRVPGADTQYF.